This T cell receptor (beta chain) was profiled in a study of graft-versus-host responses after intestinal transplantation. Overall study context: Each transplant was multivisceral, liver-intestinal, or isolated intestinal. The study gave all recipients anti-thymocyte globulin induction, then tacrolimus and steroids for 2 to 3 years.

The CDR3 is 18 residues long. The V segment lost 0 bases and the J segment 4 bases; nucleotides outside the gene matches: 6. Germline V gives CDR1 MGHRA, CDR2 YSYEKL. Study-wide results and limits: Graft-versus-host to host-versus-graft clonal ratios in allografts were high in patients with graft-donor T cell macrochimerism.

This clone was seen a single time. Its antigen remains unknown. The data were produced by immunoSEQ multiplex PCR, yet TCRdb's version contains in-frame clones alone and is incomplete. The sample contains more than 25,000 clones, about 95% of which appear only once. V usage is TRBV4-1 and J usage is TRBJ2-1; TRBD2 matches at 13 bases. The sequence was collected from a human patient who received an intestinal transplant, so some T cells may come from the graft donor. This specimen was PBMCs, taken around 30 days after intestinal transplant. CDR3 loop: CASSQDWTSGGNYNEQFF. The CDR3 DNA follows: TGCGCCAGCAGCCAAGATTGGACTAGCGGGGGTAATTACAATGAGCAGTTCTTC.